The 4 T cell receptor beta chains reported below all come from one sample, sequenced in a study of CD8 T cells in ankylosing spondylitis. TCRdb re-called the 5' RACE reads with MiXCR, one entry per CDR3 protein. Among about 700,000 distinct CDR3 sequences listed, roughly 19% were seen once. Study results and caveats: Seemingly characteristic of ankylosing spondylitis blood was a TCR beta motif consisting of under ten highly homologous variants.

Which antigens these TCRs recognize remains unknown. Sequenced input: blood, either unsorted or a sorted T cell fraction (not recorded which). The receptor source for this set is a male donor with ankylosing spondylitis.

In DNA form, the CDR3 reads TGCAGTGCTAGCCTTAGTAGCGGGAGTAACAATGAGCAGTTCTTC. Translation: CSASLSSGSNNEQFF. The rearrangement joins TRBV20-1 to TRBJ2-1; 9 bases map to TRBD2. The J segment lost 5 bases and the V segment lost 3 bases, leaving 8 bases of the junction unmatched. Germline V lookup: CDR1 DFQATT, CDR2 SNEGSKA (reference sequence). CDR3 size: 15 residues.

The V gene is TRBV7-9, the J gene TRBJ1-2; no definite D call. The ends were cut back, 4 bases at V and 3 bases at J, with 15 bases in the middle. Germline V gives CDR1 SEHNR, CDR2 FQNEAQ (reference sequence). The CDR3 is made up of 15 amino acids. The CDR3 reads CASSSSRRVDYGYTF. DNA for the CDR3: TGTGCCAGCAGCTCAAGTCGACGTGTGGACTATGGCTACACCTTC. Combining the CDR3 with reference TRBV7-9 and TRBJ1-2 gives the whole variable domain DTGVSQNPRHKITKRGQNVTFRCDPISEHNRLYWYRQTLGQGPEFLTYFQNEAQLEKSRLLSDRFSAERPKGSFSTLEIQRTEQGDSAMYLCASSSSRRVDYGYTFGSGTRLTVV.

The V gene is TRBV20-1, the J gene TRBJ2-1; 8 nucleotides agree with TRBD2. CDR1 DFQATT and CDR2 SNEGSKA come from the germline V gene (reference sequence). The CDR3 has 14 amino acids. V lost 0 bases, J lost 10 bases, and 8 bases stayed unmatched. CDR3 loop: CSARDQAGVGEQFF. The CDR3 nucleotides are TGCAGTGCTAGAGACCAAGCGGGAGTAGGAGAGCAGTTCTTC.

The chain uses TRBV4-3 and TRBJ2-5; maybe TRBD1 (6 bases). V lost 0 bases to trimming and J lost 3 bases, with 14 bases between them. The CDR3 covers 16 residues. The germline CDR1 and CDR2 sequences are LGHNA and YSLEER. For the CDR3, the DNA is TGCGCCAGCAGCCAAGATATGATCAGGGGTGAAGAGACCCAGTACTTC. Translated, it gives CASSQDMIRGEETQYF.